This T cell receptor (beta chain) was retrieved from a study of vaccination effects on CD4 cells after COVID-19. Study context: The post-vaccine samples were taken, at the median, 72 days after the second dose.

Of note for this clone: Its antigen is not identified.

With 5 bases clipped from V and 7 bases from J, the junction kept 7 bases outside the gene matches. This CDR3 region has 14 residues. Germline V gives CDR1 MNHEY, CDR2 SVGAGI. Upon completion of around eleven days in culture, CD4+ T cells were isolated. PCR confirmed that the person was infected with SARS-CoV-2 between March and December 2020. Two-dose BNT162b2 or mRNA-1273 vaccination was given to participants. Only in-frame clones appear in the TCRdb table, and some are missing; sequencing was by immunoSEQ multiplex PCR. The data contain some 40,000 clones, 76% of them singletons. General observations from the study: Predominantly, the post-vaccine spike-reactive clones of convalescents comprised new vaccine-induced clones.

This sequence originates from a human donor who had a prior SARS-CoV-2 infection. The sample in question was CD4+ T cells from PBMCs cultured without peptide, obtained after COVID-19 vaccination. The J gene is TRBJ1-2, the V gene TRBV6-5, with TRBD1 matching 10 bases. The CDR3 is CASSPGTGEGGYTF. CDR3 nucleotide sequence: TGTGCCAGCAGTCCCGGGACAGGGGAGGGTGGCTACACCTTC.